These 8 T cell receptor beta chains share one sample of origin, sequenced in a study of Ad26.COV2.S vaccination and SARS-CoV-2 variants (dated by TCRdb to the early 2020s). Libraries were made using the immunoSEQ multiplex PCR assay. The clones in this table, taken by TCRdb from immuneACCESS, are in-frame only. Not every clone is retained; where verified, under half of the shortfall comes from an unresolved V gene, and the cause of the rest is unknown. Within this sample are 300,000 to 450,000 clones, with roughly 85% of them counted one time only. The ten largest clones capture less than 4% of the sample. Per the publication, the treatment or condition label means: approximately 18 received Ad26.COV2.S at low or high dose, single or two shots; 5 received placebo; per-sample allocation not given. For vaccine and placebo recipients, repertoires were sequenced using samples collected on day 63 after the first injection.

Sample: peripheral blood, taken in a trial of Ad26.COV2.S vaccine versus placebo. Receptors originate from a person aged 18-60 years who received the Ad26.COV2.S COVID-19 vaccine or a placebo.

This chain joins TRBV7-2 and TRBJ1-5; 10 bases align to TRBD1. This CDR3 is built from 14 residues. CDR1 is SGHTA and CDR2 is FQGNSA in the germline V gene. V shed 3 bases and J 8 bases; nucleotides not matched to a gene: 4. The CDR3 DNA follows: TGTGCCAGCAGCTTGGGGGACAGGGGAGAGCCCCAGCATTTT. Encoded protein: CASSLGDRGEPQHF.

This chain links TRBV4-3 with TRBJ2-7; 9 bases are shared with TRBD2. The CDR3 totals 17 residues. The germline gives CDR1 LGHNA, CDR2 YSLEER. Germline trimming cut 0 bases from V and 1 base from J; bases unmatched to any gene: 7. CDR3 sequence reads: CASSQDLQREVSYEQYF. The CDR3 DNA reads TGCGCCAGCAGCCAAGATCTCCAGCGGGAGGTTTCCTACGAGCAGTACTTC.

This chain links TRBV5-6 with TRBJ2-1; TRBD2 matches at 11 bases. From germline, CDR1 is SGHDT and CDR2 YYEEEE. The CDR3 extends over 16 amino acids. V gave up 4 bases and J gave up 5 bases; unmatched junction bases: 8. Here the CDR3 DNA reads TGTGCCAGCAGCCCACGACTAGCGGGACGTGACAATGAGCAGTTCTTC. Translated, it gives CASSPRLAGRDNEQFF. Supplemented by reference TRBV5-6 and TRBJ2-1, the full variable domain reads DAGVTQSPTHLIKTRGQQVTLRCSPKSGHDTVSWYQQALGQGPQFIFQYYEEEERQRGNFPDRFSGHQFPNYSSELNVNALLLGDSALYLCASSPRLAGRDNEQFFGPGTRLTVL.

The J gene is TRBJ1-2, the V gene TRBV4-1; possible D gene TRBD1, 6 bases. Germline V gene data show CDR1 as MGHRA and CDR2 as YSYEKL. V was trimmed by 3 bases and J by 5 bases, leaving 10 bases between them. CDR3 length equals 13 residues. The CDR3: CASSQQGTYGYTF. In DNA, the CDR3 is TGCGCCAGCAGCCAGCAGGGGACTTATGGCTACACCTTC.

The CDR3 reads CASSKTTSGRSTGELFF. The CDR3 nucleotides are TGTGCCAGCAGCAAAACGACTAGCGGGAGAAGCACCGGGGAGCTGTTTTTT. This chain uses TRBV3-1 (or the pseudogene TRBV3-2) with TRBJ2-2, with 12 bases lining up with TRBD2. This CDR3 spans 17 amino acids. V dropped 5 bases and J dropped 4; count of bases not matched to a gene: 8. Germline values: CDR1 LGHDT, CDR2 YNNKEL (reference sequence).

J is TRBJ2-1 and V is TRBV6-4; D is ambiguous. There are 12 residues in the CDR3. Trimming left V 0 bases short and J 9 bases short, with 6 bases between. Per the germline V gene, CDR1 is MRHNA and CDR2 is SNTAGT. The CDR3 DNA reads as TGTGCCAGCAGTGACTCGGTGGGTGAGCAGTTCTTC. It codes for CASSDSVGEQFF.

This clone was picked up a small number of times. CDR3 sequence (DNA): TGTGCCAGCAGGGATGGGCCTCATAATGAAAAACTGTTTTTT. Protein sequence: CASRDGPHNEKLFF. The chain recombines TRBV6-5 with TRBJ1-4; D is ambiguous. The CDR3 runs to 14 residues. Trimming stripped 6 bases from V and 4 bases from J, with 12 bases between. Germline assignment: CDR1 MNHEY and CDR2 SVGAGI.

The chain has TRBV21-1 and TRBJ2-3; the table's D gene call, TRBD1, was not cross checked with the DNA. TRBV21-1 is a pseudogene segment. CDR3 length: 13 amino acids. CDR3 sequence (DNA): TGTGCCAGCAGCAAAGCGGGCTCAAATACGCAGTATTTT. It specifies CASSKAGSNTQYF.